The 26 T cell receptor beta chains below all came from one sample that was sequenced in a study of shared clonotypes between healthy human individuals. Measured with immunoSEQ multiplex PCR; TCRdb has only the in-frame clones, and not every one. The sample has around 2.1 million clones, under 95% seen once. Positively selected for CCR7, the CD45RO-negative cells used as naive CD8 cells excluded terminally differentiated effector memory CD45RA+ cells. The sequenced sample consisted of naive CD8+ T cells from PBMCs. Receptor source: a man aged 18-30 years in good health. Some clones in this sample may be carry-over from other donors' samples.

The chain links TRBV13 to TRBJ2-1; the match to TRBD2 covers 11 bases. V dropped 4 bases and J dropped 4; count of bases not matched to a gene: 6. Looked up from germline, CDR1 is PRHDT and CDR2 is FYEKMQ (reference sequence). The CDR3 covers 16 residues. Here the CDR3 DNA reads TGTGCCAGCAGCTCCTCCGGGACTAGCGGTTACAATGAGCAGTTCTTC. As protein: CASSSSGTSGYNEQFF.

This clone has just a few counts. This chain connects TRBV4-1 to TRBJ1-2; no clear D. CDR3 length: 13 amino acids. The germline V and J ends were trimmed by 2 bases and 3 bases, with 7 bases remaining between them. Germline assignment: CDR1 MGHRA and CDR2 YSYEKL. The CDR3: CASSQRQDYGYTF. The DNA of the CDR3 is TGCGCCAGCAGCCAAAGGCAGGACTATGGCTACACCTTC.

The genes are TRBV6-6 and TRBJ2-7, with D uncertain. The V gene's germline CDR1 is MNHNY and CDR2 SVGAGI (reference sequence). This CDR3 is 12 amino acids long. V lost 2 bases and J 5 bases, leaving 7 bases between the germline ends. The CDR3 DNA reads TGTGCCAGCAGTTACGGGGTTGACGAGCAGTACTTC. Its translation is CASSYGVDEQYF.

This sequence joins TRBV19 and TRBJ2-3, with D uncertain. Germline values: CDR1 LNHDA, CDR2 SQIVND (reference sequence). The V end lost 6 bases, the J end lost 4 bases, and 20 bases lay between the germline ends. The CDR3 has 16 amino acids. CDR3 region: CASSHTGSHLADTQYF. CDR3 DNA sequence: TGTGCCAGTAGCCATACCGGATCCCATTTAGCAGATACGCAGTATTTT.

V is TRBV7-8 and J is TRBJ2-7; 7 bases are shared with TRBD1. Germline lookup yields CDR1 SGHVS and CDR2 FQNEAQ. This CDR3 region has 14 residues. J was trimmed by 3 bases and V by 2 bases; bases with no gene match: 4. The DNA for the CDR3 is TGTGCCAGCAGCTTACAGGGACAGAGCTACGAGCAGTACTTC. It is translated as CASSLQGQSYEQYF.

Details on this clone: Other DNA sequences from this sample encode an identical CDR3 as well. This chain uses TRBV27 with TRBJ1-5; D unresolved. Germline V gene data show CDR1 as MNHEY and CDR2 as SMNVEV (reference sequence). V was pared by 6 bases and J by 0 bases, with 9 bases between. The CDR3 is 14 amino acids. In DNA form, the CDR3 reads TGTGCCAGCAGCCTGAGGAGTAGCAATCAGCCCCAGCATTTT. Translation: CASSLRSSNQPQHF.

The CDR3, as DNA: TGTGCCAGCAGCGGACGACAGTATATCAACTATGGCTACACCTTC. Translation: CASSGRQYINYGYTF. The V gene is TRBV9, the J gene TRBJ1-2; a possible D gene is TRBD1 (5 bases). The CDR3 covers 15 residues. Trimming took off 3 bases at V and 2 bases at J, with 14 bases between the two ends. Germline CDR1 and CDR2: SGDLS and YYNGEE.

This clone was detected only once. This CDR3 is also generated by other DNA sequences in the sample. The chain uses TRBV9 and TRBJ1-5; 10 bases match TRBD1. The V gene's germline CDR1 is SGDLS and CDR2 YYNGEE. J gave up 2 bases and V 4 bases, and 3 bases lay outside the gene matches. The CDR3 length is 15 residues. CDR3 sequence reads: CASSPGTGGNQPQHF. The DNA of the CDR3 is TGTGCCAGCAGCCCCGGGACAGGGGGCAATCAGCCCCAGCATTTT.

This chain joins TRBV28 and TRBJ2-5; 7 bases are a match to TRBD1. This CDR3 is built from 15 residues. V was clipped by 7 bases and J by 3 bases; unmatched bases: 11. Germline V lookup: CDR1 MDHEN, CDR2 SYDVKM. CDR3 DNA sequence: TGTGCCAGCAATTGGAACAGGGGAGCCGAAGAGACCCAGTACTTC. Its translation: CASNWNRGAEETQYF.

The chain combines TRBV7-2 with TRBJ2-3; D is perhaps TRBD1 or TRBD2 (5 bases each). Trimming pared 5 bases from V and 6 bases from J, leaving 15 bases between. The germline V gene encodes CDR1 SGHTA and CDR2 FQGNSA. This CDR3 has 14 amino acids. CDR3 coding DNA: TGTGCCAGCAGCCCGGGACGGTGGGGGGATACGCAGTATTTT. Translation: CASSPGRWGDTQYF.

The gene calls are TRBV19 and TRBJ2-1, with a weak D call TRBD2 (5 bases). The CDR3 is made up of 13 amino acids. The germline gives CDR1 LNHDA, CDR2 SQIVND (reference sequence). Deletions cut 7 bases from V and 12 bases from J, with 19 bases between. CDR3 nucleotide sequence: TGTGCCAGTACGTTTAGCATCACTGGGAGGCAGTTCTTC. Translation gives CASTFSITGRQFF.

The CDR3 DNA sequence: TGTGCCACCTCGGACAGCCTCTACGAGCAGTACTTC. Protein: CATSDSLYEQYF. The rearrangement links TRBV19 to TRBJ2-7; D is possibly TRBD1 (6 bases). There are 12 residues in the CDR3. Trimming took off 10 bases at V and 3 bases at J, with 13 bases between the two ends. CDR1 LNHDA and CDR2 SQIVND come from the germline V gene (reference sequence).

This clone was seen only a few times. The chain has TRBV25-1 and TRBJ1-1; D remains ambiguous. Germline values: CDR1 MGHDK, CDR2 SYGVNS. Trimming stripped 4 bases from V and 7 bases from J, with 10 bases between. This CDR3 spans 12 amino acids. CDR3 nucleotide sequence: TGTGCCAGCAGTGGGATAACCTTTGAAGCTTTCTTT. Translation gives CASSGITFEAFF.

V usage is TRBV9 and J usage is TRBJ2-7; D gene ambiguous. Per germline, CDR1 SGDLS and CDR2 YYNGEE. The V end lost 0 bases, the J end lost 7 bases, and 17 bases lay between the germline ends. The CDR3 totals 15 residues. The CDR3 spells CASSVGASAVGEQYF. The CDR3 nucleotides are TGTGCCAGCAGCGTAGGGGCCTCCGCGGTGGGGGAGCAGTACTTC. Together with reference TRBV9 and TRBJ2-7, the CDR3 gives the full variable domain: DSGVTQTPKHLITATGQRVTLRCSPRSGDLSVYWYQQSLDQGLQFLIQYYNGEERAKGNILERFSAQQFPDLHSELNLSSLELGDSALYFCASSVGASAVGEQYFGPGTRLTVT.

The chain uses TRBV25-1 and TRBJ1-1; TRBD1 might be the D (5 bases). Looked up from germline, CDR1 is MGHDK and CDR2 is SYGVNS. The CDR3 has 13 residues. Trimming shortened V by 5 bases and J by 1 base, and 8 bases separated the two germline ends. Written as DNA, the CDR3 is TGTGCCAGCAGTCGGGGCCAGAACACTGAAGCTTTCTTT. It specifies CASSRGQNTEAFF. Combining the CDR3 with reference TRBV25-1 and TRBJ1-1 gives the whole variable domain EADIYQTPRYLVIGTGKKITLECSQTMGHDKMYWYQQDPGMELHLIHYSYGVNSTEKGDLSSESTVSRIRTEHFPLTLESARPSHTSQYLCASSRGQNTEAFFGQGTRLTVV.

The chain is built from TRBV19 and TRBJ1-1, with a possible D match to TRBD1 (5 bases). The V end was cut by 6 bases, the J end by 11 bases, with 13 bases between. Germline CDR1 reads LNHDA; CDR2 reads SQIVND (reference sequence). The CDR3 is 11 amino acids. The CDR3 protein is CASRTGPRAFF. In DNA form, the CDR3 reads TGTGCCAGTAGAACAGGCCCTCGGGCTTTCTTT.

This clone was seen a few times. This specimen includes other DNA sequences encoding the same CDR3. The rearrangement joins TRBV7-9 to TRBJ2-7, with D unclear. V was clipped by 2 bases and J by 2 bases, with 1 base between them. The V gene's germline CDR1 is SEHNR and CDR2 FQNEAQ (reference sequence). The length of the CDR3 is 11 residues. For the CDR3, the DNA is TGTGCCAGCAGCTTAACCTACGAGCAGTACTTC. Its protein product is CASSLTYEQYF.

The gene calls are TRBV29-1 and TRBJ1-3, with D tentatively TRBD1 (5 bases). CDR3 length: 15 residues. The ends were cut back, 5 bases at V and 7 bases at J, with 21 bases in the middle. Germline CDR1 is SQVTM and CDR2 is ANQGSEA. The CDR3, as DNA: TGCAGCGTTCTCGCCCTGGGGGGGACTCGGAACACCATATATTTT. This translates into CSVLALGGTRNTIYF.

The chain combines TRBV11-2 with TRBJ1-1; TRBD1 agrees at 10 bases. Trimming cost V 5 bases and J 4 bases; bases outside gene matches: 13. This CDR3 has 17 amino acids. CDR1 SGHAT and CDR2 FQNNGV come from the germline V gene. For the CDR3, the DNA is TGTGCCAGCAGCCAAATGCTAGGACAGGGGGAGGGCACTGAAGCTTTCTTT. Protein product: CASSQMLGQGEGTEAFF.

V and J are TRBV6-1 and TRBJ1-5, with D tentatively TRBD1 (6 bases). This CDR3 has 15 amino acids. From germline, CDR1 is MNHNS and CDR2 SASEGT. Trimming removed 6 bases at V and 0 bases at J, with 12 bases between. As DNA, the CDR3 is TGTGCCAGCAGCCGGACAGCTAATAGCAATCAGCCCCAGCATTTT. Its protein is CASSRTANSNQPQHF.

The rearrangement joins TRBV29-1 to TRBJ2-1; D may be TRBD1 (5 bases). The V gene's germline CDR1 is SQVTM and CDR2 ANQGSEA. The germline V and J ends were trimmed by 8 bases and 6 bases, with 17 bases remaining between them. This CDR3 is built from 13 residues. This CDR3 is CSSKGYNSNEQFF. The CDR3, as DNA: TGCAGCAGCAAGGGGTATAATAGCAATGAGCAGTTCTTC.

V gene TRBV21-1 combines with J gene TRBJ2-7; the table assigns TRBD2, which was not confirmed against the DNA. TRBV21-1 is a pseudogene segment. The CDR3 sequence is 17 residues long. The CDR3 spells CASSRVPTSGRNYEQYF. The CDR3 coding sequence is TGTGCCAGCAGCAGGGTACCTACTAGCGGGAGGAACTACGAGCAGTACTTC.

This chain uses TRBV5-1 with TRBJ2-5, with D perhaps matching TRBD1 (6 bases). V lost 3 bases and J 2 bases, leaving 20 bases between the germline ends. The germline CDR1 and CDR2 sequences are SGHRS and YFSETQ. CDR3 size: 17 residues. Written as DNA, the CDR3 is TGCGCCAGCAGCTACCCGAAAGGGACAAACCTTCAAGAGACCCAGTACTTC. Amino acid sequence: CASSYPKGTNLQETQYF.

CDR3 loop: CASSVASGSTDTQYF. The CDR3 DNA reads as TGTGCCAGCAGTGTGGCTAGCGGGAGTACAGATACGCAGTATTTT. The rearrangement joins TRBV6-4 to TRBJ2-3; 10 nucleotides align to TRBD2. In germline, CDR1 is MRHNA, CDR2 SNTAGT. The CDR3 is 15 amino acids. Trimming at V came to 4 bases and at J to 3 bases, leaving 4 bases not matched to a gene.

This clone appeared once. The genes are TRBV7-8 and TRBJ1-4; TRBD1 is a possible D gene (5 bases). The CDR3 length is 14 residues. V dropped 1 base and J dropped 6 bases, with 9 bases sitting between them. CDR1 is SGHVS and CDR2 is FQNEAQ in the germline V gene. The DNA of the CDR3 is TGTGCCAGCAGCTTAGGGGCGGGGGATGAAAAACTGTTTTTT. Protein sequence: CASSLGAGDEKLFF.

The chain links TRBV5-4 to TRBJ2-7; 9 nucleotides agree with TRBD1. CDR3 length: 16 amino acids. CDR1 is SGHNT, CDR2 YYREEE, per germline (reference sequence). Trimming cost V 4 bases and J 2 bases; bases outside gene matches: 10. The CDR3 protein is CASSRDPGQGTYEQYF. The CDR3, as DNA: TGTGCCAGCAGCCGGGACCCGGGACAGGGCACCTACGAGCAGTACTTC.